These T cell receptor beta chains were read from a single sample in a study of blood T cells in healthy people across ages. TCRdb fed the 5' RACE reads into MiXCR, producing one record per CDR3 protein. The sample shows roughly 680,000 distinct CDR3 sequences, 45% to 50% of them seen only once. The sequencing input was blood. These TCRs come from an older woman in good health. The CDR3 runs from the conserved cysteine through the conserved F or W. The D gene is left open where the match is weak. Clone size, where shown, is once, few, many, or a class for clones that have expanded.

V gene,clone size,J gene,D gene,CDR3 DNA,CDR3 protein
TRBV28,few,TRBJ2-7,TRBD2,TGTGCCAGCAGTTTAACTAGCGGGAGTGACGAGCAGTACTTC,CASSLTSGSDEQYF
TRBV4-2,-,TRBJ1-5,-,TGTGCCAGCAGCCCCAGGTTATCGTATAGCAATCAGCCCCAGCATTTT,CASSPRLSYSNQPQHF
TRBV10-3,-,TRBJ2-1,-,TGTGCCATCAGTGAGTCCAGGGACAAGCGTTACAATGAGCAGTTCTTC,CAISESRDKRYNEQFF
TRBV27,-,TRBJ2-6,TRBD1,TGTGCCAGCACTAGGACAGGGGCTTACTACTCTGGGGCCAACGTCCTGACTTTC,CASTRTGAYYSGANVLTF
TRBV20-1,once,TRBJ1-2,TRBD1,TGCAGTGCTAGATTTGGGACAGGGGCAGTCGGCGGCTACACCTTC,CSARFGTGAVGGYTF
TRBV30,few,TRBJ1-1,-,TGTGCCTGGAGGGTCACTGAAGCTTTCTTT,CAWRVTEAFF
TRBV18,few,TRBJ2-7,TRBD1,TGTGCCAGCTCACCACCGGGACAGGGGTCCTACGAGCAGTACTTC,CASSPPGQGSYEQYF
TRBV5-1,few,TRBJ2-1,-,TGCGCCAGCAGCTTGAAGGTTAATGAGCAGTTCTTC,CASSLKVNEQFF
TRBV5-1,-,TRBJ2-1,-,TGCGCCACCACGGTCGGGGAAAGCTCCTACAATGAGCAGTTCTTC,CATTVGESSYNEQFF
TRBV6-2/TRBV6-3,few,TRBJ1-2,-,TGTGCCAGCAGTTCAGTCAGGGAAAATGGCTACACCTTC,CASSSVRENGYTF
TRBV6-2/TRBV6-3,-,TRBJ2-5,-,TGTGCCAGCAGTTACTCCGTTCGCGTCGGGGAGCAGTACTTC,CASSYSVRVGEQYF
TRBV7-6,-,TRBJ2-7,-,TGTGCCAGCAGCCCTGGGGTCTCCTACGAGCAGTACTTC,CASSPGVSYEQYF
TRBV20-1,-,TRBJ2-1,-,TGCAGTGCTAGAGTGCCGGGAGACAGGGATGAGCAGTTCTTC,CSARVPGDRDEQFF
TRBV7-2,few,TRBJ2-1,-,TGTGCCAGCAGCGTACAGGGCTTCAATGAGCAGTTCTTC,CASSVQGFNEQFF
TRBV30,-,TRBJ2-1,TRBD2,TGTGCCTGGAATGGACTAGCTGGGGGTGGAACTGAGCAGTTCTTC,CAWNGLAGGGTEQFF
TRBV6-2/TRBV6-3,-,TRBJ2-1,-,TGTGCCAGCAGTTATACTAGGTGGAATGAGCAGTTCTTC,CASSYTRWNEQFF
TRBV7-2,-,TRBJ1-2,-,TGTGCCAGCAGCTTAGGGGTGGGAACCTATGGCTACACCTTC,CASSLGVGTYGYTF
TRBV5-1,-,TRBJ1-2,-,TGCGCCAGCAGCTCCGACAGGTCGTGGGGCTACACCTTC,CASSSDRSWGYTF